This TCR beta chain is from a study of cytomegalovirus exposure and HLA in healthy donors. Whole-study results and caveats: Sequencing likely generated an artifact that appeared as a cluster of highly shared sequence variants.

The PCR was carried out with 60 Vbeta primers and 13 Jbeta primers. Libraries were prepared by immunoSEQ multiplex PCR; TCRdb keeps only in-frame clonotypes and omits some of them. The profile shows 95,000 to 150,000 clones, around 80% of them singletons. The CDR3 covers 15 residues. With V trimmed by 1 base and J by 1 base, 6 bases remained unmatched. The germline gives CDR1 GTSNPN, CDR2 SVGIG (reference sequence). In regard to this clone: The antigen remains undetermined.

The TCR comes from a woman aged 60-75 years in good health and CMV-seropositive. The chain joins TRBV30 to TRBJ1-2; 7 bases are shared with TRBD1. The sample taken for sequencing was PBMCs. CDR3 region: CAWSGRTGLNYGYTF. DNA of the CDR3: TGTGCCTGGAGTGGGAGGACAGGCCTTAACTATGGCTACACCTTC.